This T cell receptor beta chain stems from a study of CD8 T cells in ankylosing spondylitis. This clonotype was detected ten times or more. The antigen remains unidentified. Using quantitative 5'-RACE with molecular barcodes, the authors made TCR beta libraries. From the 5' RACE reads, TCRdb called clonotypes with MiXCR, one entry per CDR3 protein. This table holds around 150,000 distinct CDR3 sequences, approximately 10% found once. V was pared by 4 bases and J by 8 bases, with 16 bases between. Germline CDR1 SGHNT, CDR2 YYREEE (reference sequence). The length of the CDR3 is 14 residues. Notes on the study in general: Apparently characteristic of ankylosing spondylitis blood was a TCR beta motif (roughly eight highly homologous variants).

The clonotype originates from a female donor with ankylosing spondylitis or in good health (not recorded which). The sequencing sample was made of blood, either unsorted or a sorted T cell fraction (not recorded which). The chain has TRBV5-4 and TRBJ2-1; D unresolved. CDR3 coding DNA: TGTGCCAGCAGCGGTTACCTCTCGGGTTATGAGCAGTTCTTC. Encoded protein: CASSGYLSGYEQFF.